This T cell receptor (beta chain) was recorded in a study of T cell repertoires in cytomegalovirus infection. Study at large: TCR beta signatures that were public indicated CMV infection and matching HLA type.

Whole-study findings and limits: In two of eight donors, the top clonotype was HLA-C-restricted CMV-specific.

From the reads, TCRdb called clonotypes with MiXCR, one entry per CDR3 protein. The data show a few hundred thousand distinct CDR3 sequences, around 15% seen once. Concerning this clonotype: The antigen remains unidentified. It is likely a read error, because the conserved phenylalanine at the end of the CDR3 is missing.

Sequenced sample: CD8+ T cells from PBMCs. This clonotype was sampled from a human donor in good health (CMV status not recorded). Some clones in this sample may be carry-over from other donors' samples.

The chain's CDR3 is CSARAGGGYEQYS. The CDR3 DNA is TGCAGTGCTAGAGCTGGAGGAGGCTACGAGCAGTACTCC. The V call is TRBV20-1, the J call TRBJ2-7; D is perhaps TRBD2 (5 bases). The germline V and J ends were trimmed by 1 base and 3 bases, with 10 bases remaining between them. The CDR3 extends over 13 amino acids. In germline, CDR1 is DFQATT, CDR2 SNEGSKA (reference sequence).